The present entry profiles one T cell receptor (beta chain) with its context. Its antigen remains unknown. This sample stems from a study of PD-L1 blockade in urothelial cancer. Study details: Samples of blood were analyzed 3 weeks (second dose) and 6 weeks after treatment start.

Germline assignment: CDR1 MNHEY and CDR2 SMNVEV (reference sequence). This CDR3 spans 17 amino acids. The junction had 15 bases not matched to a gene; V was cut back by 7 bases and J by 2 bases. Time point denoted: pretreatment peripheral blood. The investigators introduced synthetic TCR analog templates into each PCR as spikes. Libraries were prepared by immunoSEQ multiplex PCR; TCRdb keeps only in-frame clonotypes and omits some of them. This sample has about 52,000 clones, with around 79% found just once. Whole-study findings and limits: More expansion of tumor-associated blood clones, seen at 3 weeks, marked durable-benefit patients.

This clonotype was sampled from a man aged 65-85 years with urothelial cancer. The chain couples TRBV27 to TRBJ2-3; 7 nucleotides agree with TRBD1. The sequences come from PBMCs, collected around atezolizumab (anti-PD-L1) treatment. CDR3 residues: CASTVPTSGQTTDTQYF. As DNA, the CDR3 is TGTGCCAGCACCGTCCCCACTTCGGGACAGACCACAGATACGCAGTATTTT.